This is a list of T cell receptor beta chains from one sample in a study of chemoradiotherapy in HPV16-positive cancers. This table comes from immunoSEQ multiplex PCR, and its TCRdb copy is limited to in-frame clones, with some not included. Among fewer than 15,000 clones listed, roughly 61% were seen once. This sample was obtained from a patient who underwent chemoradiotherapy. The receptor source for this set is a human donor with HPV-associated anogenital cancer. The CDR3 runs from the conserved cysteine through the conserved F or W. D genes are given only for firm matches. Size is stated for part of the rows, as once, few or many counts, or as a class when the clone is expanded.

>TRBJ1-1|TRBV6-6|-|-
CASSPGEGEAFF
TGTGCCAGCAGTCCCGGGGAGGGGGAAGCTTTCTTT
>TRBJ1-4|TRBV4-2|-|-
CASSQDPGGDEKLFF
TGTGCCAGCAGCCAAGATCCCGGAGGGGATGAAAAACTGTTTTTT
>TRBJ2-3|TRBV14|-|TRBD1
CASSQNRGDTQYF
TGTGCCAGCAGCCAGAACAGGGGCGATACGCAGTATTTT
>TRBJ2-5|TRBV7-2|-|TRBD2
CASSARGGQETQYF
TGTGCCAGCAGCGCTCGCGGGGGCCAAGAGACCCAGTACTTC
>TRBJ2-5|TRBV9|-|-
CASSVEGPGTQYF
TGTGCCAGCAGCGTAGAGGGGCCAGGGACCCAGTACTTC
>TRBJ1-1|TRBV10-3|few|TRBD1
CATSISPAGWGKGAQAFF
TGTGCCACTTCTATTTCCCCGGCCGGTTGGGGGAAGGGGGCACAAGCTTTCTTT
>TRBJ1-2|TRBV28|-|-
CAAAVVSYGYTF
TGTGCCGCCGCGGTTGTGAGCTATGGCTACACCTTC
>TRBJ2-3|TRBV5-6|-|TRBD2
CASSTDLAGGGDTQYF
TGTGCCAGCAGCACGGACCTAGCGGGGGGCGGGGATACGCAGTATTTT
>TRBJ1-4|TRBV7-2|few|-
CASSLYGAEKLFF
TGTGCCAGCAGCTTATATGGGGCCGAAAAACTGTTTTTT
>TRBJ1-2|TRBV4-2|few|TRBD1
CASSQGLTGSNYGYTF
TGTGCCAGCAGCCAAGGCCTGACAGGGTCTAACTATGGCTACACCTTC
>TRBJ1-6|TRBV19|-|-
CASSSYSKGYNSPLHF
TGTGCCAGTAGTTCCTACTCCAAAGGGTATAATTCACCCCTCCACTTT
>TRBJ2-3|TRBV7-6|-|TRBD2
CASSSPAGLFTDTQYF
TGTGCCAGCAGCTCACCAGCGGGACTGTTCACAGATACGCAGTATTTT
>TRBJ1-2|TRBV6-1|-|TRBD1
CASSEKTGNNYGYTF
TGTGCCAGCAGTGAAAAGACAGGGAATAACTATGGCTACACCTTC
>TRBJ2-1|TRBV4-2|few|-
CASSQDREAEFYNEQFF
TGTGCCAGCAGCCAAGATAGAGAAGCGGAGTTCTACAATGAGCAGTTCTTC
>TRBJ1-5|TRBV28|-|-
CASRRGGGQLLGQPQHF
TGTGCCAGCAGGCGAGGGGGTGGACAGCTCCTAGGGCAGCCCCAGCATTTT